This TCR beta chain emerged from a study of cytomegalovirus exposure and HLA in healthy donors. General study results and limits: Cytomegalovirus association was assigned to 170 or so TCR beta chains. Being indistinguishable, some V segments were excluded, TRBV6-2 and TRBV6-3 among them.

Remarks on this clone: Its antigen remains unidentified.

13 Jbeta primers and 60 Vbeta primers were used for the PCR. Some clones are missing from TCRdb's copy, which holds only in-frame ones; the method was immunoSEQ multiplex PCR. The repertoire table contains fewer than 200,000 clones. The CDR3 runs 15 residues. CDR1 and CDR2 from the germline V gene are SNHLY and FYNNEI. Trimming took 6 bases from V and 6 from J; bases not matched to a gene: 8. This clonotype was obtained from a man aged 25 to 40 in good health and CMV-seronegative. The chain links TRBV2 to TRBJ2-1; 10 bases agree with TRBD2. Sequenced input: PBMCs. CDR3: CASSPGTSDTNEQFF. In nucleotides, the CDR3 is TGTGCCAGCAGCCCCGGGACTAGCGATACCAATGAGCAGTTCTTC.